The entry below gives a single TCR beta chain sequence along with its context. The target antigen is unknown. These data originate in a study of shared clonotypes between healthy human individuals. General study results and limits: Expectations were that clonotype sharing among donors would be affected by sequencing depth.

The CDR3 is 15 residues long. V dropped 2 bases and J dropped 6 bases, with 14 bases sitting between them. Germline V lookup: CDR1 MGHRA, CDR2 YSYEKL. In the source study's methods: Because ImmunoSEQ provided only junction sequences with no quality scores, the filtering differed. Using immunoSEQ multiplex PCR, the repertoire was profiled, and TCRdb retains in-frame clones only, with some absent. For V, J and clone size, that table is used; D and trimming come from the DNA. The profile covers roughly 450,000 clones, with 75% to 85% appearing a single time and around 13% taken by the ten largest. This TCR came from a woman between 35 and 50 years old in good health. Some clones in this sample may be carry-over from other donors' samples. Sample: PBMCs. The chain joins TRBV4-1 to TRBJ2-4; TRBD2 might be the D (6 bases). This CDR3 reads CASSQYASDRNIQYF. CDR3 DNA: TGCGCCAGCAGCCAATATGCTAGCGACCGAAACATTCAGTACTTC.